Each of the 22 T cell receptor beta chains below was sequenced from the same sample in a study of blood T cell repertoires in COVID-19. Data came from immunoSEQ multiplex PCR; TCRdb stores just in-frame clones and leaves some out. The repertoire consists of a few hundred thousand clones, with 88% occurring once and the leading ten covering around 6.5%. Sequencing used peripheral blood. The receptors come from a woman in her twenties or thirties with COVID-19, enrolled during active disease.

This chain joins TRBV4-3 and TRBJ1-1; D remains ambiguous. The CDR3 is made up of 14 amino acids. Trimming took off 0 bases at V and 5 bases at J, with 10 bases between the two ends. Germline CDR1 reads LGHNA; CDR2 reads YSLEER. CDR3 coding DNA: TGCGCCAGCAGCCAAGACATCCGGGGAACTGAAGCTTTCTTT. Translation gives CASSQDIRGTEAFF.

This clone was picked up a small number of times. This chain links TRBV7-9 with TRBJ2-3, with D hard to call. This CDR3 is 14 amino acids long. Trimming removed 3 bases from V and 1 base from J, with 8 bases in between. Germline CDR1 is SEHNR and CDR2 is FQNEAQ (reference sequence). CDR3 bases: TGTGCCAGCAGCTTTTTAGCCCGCACAGATACGCAGTATTTT. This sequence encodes CASSFLARTDTQYF.

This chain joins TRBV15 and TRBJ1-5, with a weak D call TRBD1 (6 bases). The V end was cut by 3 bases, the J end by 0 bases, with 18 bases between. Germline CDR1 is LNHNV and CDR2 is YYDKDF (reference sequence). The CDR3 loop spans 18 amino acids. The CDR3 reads CATSSTLQGTYSNQPQHF. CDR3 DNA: TGTGCCACCAGCAGCACGCTACAGGGAACTTATAGCAATCAGCCCCAGCATTTT.

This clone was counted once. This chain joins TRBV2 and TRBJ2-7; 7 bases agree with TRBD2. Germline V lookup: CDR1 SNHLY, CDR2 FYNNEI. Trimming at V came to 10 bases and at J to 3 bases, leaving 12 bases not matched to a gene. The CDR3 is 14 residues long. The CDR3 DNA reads TGTGCCACTACGGCGGGGGAAGGGTACTACGAGCAGTACGTC. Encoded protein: CATTAGEGYYEQYV.

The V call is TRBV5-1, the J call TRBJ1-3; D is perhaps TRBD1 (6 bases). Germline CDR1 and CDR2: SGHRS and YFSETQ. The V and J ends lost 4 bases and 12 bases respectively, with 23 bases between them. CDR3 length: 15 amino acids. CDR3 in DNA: TGCGCCAGCAGCGAGGACAGCCGGACGGGGATTGGCATATATTTT. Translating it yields CASSEDSRTGIGIYF.

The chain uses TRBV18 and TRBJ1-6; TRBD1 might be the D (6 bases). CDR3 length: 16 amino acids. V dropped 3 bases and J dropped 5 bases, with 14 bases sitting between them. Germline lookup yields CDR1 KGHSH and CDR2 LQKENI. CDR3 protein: CASSPPGQNNNSPLHF. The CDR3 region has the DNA TGTGCCAGCTCACCCCCTGGACAGAATAATAATTCACCCCTCCACTTT.

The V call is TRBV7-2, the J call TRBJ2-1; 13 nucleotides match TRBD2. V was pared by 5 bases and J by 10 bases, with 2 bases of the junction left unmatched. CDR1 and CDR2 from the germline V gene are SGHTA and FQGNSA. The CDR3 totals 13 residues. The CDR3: CASSPGLAGEQFF. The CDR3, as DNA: TGTGCCAGCAGCCCGGGACTAGCGGGGGAGCAGTTCTTC.

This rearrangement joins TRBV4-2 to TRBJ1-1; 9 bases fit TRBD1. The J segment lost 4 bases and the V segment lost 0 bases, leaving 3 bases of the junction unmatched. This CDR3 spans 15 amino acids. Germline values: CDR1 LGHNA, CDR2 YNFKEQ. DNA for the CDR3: TGTGCCAGCAGCCAAGAGACAGGGGGTATCACTGAAGCTTTCTTT. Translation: CASSQETGGITEAFF.

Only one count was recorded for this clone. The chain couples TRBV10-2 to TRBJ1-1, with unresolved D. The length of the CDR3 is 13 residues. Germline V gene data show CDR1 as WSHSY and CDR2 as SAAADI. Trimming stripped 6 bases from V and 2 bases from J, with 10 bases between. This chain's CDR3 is CASRLNRNTEAFF. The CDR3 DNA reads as TGCGCCAGCAGGCTCAACAGAAACACTGAAGCTTTCTTT.

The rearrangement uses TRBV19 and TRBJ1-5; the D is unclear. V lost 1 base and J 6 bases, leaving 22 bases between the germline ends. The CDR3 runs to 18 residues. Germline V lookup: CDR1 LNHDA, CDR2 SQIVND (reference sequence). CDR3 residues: CASSIGHGLVSRGQPQHF. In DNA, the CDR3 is TGTGCCAGTAGTATAGGACACGGGCTAGTATCGCGGGGTCAGCCCCAGCATTTT.

CDR3 sequence reads: CASSYSFGSSYNEQFF. The CDR3 DNA reads as TGTGCCAGCAGTTACAGCTTCGGGAGCTCCTACAATGAGCAGTTCTTC. V gene TRBV6-5 combines with J gene TRBJ2-1, with a weak D call TRBD2 (6 bases). Germline CDR1 is MNHEY and CDR2 is SVGAGI. Trimming took 2 bases from V and 0 from J, leaving 11 bases between them. CDR3 length: 16 residues.

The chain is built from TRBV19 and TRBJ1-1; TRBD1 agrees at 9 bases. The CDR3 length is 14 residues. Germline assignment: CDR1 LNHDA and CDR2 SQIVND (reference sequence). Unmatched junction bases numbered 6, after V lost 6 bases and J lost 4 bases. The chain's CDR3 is CASRVDRGGTEAFF. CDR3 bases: TGTGCCAGTAGGGTAGACAGGGGGGGCACTGAAGCTTTCTTT. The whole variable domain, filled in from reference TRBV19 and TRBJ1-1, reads DGGITQSPKYLFRKEGQNVTLSCEQNLNHDAMYWYRQDPGQGLRLIYYSQIVNDFQKGDIAEGYSVSREKKESFPLTVTSAQKNPTAFYLCASRVDRGGTEAFFGQGTRLTVV.

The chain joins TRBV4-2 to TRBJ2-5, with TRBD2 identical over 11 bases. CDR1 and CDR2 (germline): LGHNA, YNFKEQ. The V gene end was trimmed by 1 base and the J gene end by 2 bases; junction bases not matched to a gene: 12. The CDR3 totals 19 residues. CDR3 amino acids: CASSQVRHLGLADQETQYF. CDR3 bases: TGTGCCAGCAGCCAAGTCCGCCACCTGGGACTAGCGGATCAAGAGACCCAGTACTTC.

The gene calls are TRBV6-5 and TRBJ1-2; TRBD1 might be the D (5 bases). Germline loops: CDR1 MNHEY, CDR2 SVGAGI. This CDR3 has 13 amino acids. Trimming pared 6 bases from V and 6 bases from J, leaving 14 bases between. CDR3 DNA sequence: TGTGCCAGCAGCCGCGGGAGGGGTGATGGCTACACCTTC. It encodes CASSRGRGDGYTF.

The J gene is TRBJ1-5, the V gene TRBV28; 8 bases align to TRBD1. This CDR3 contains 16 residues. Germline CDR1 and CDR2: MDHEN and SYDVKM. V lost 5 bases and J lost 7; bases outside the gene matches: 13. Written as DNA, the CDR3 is TGTGCCAGCAGTCGCGACTCGGGACAGGTGGAACAGCCCCAGCATTTT. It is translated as CASSRDSGQVEQPQHF. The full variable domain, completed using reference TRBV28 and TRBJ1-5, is DVKVTQSSRYLVKRTGEKVFLECVQDMDHENMFWYRQDPGLGLRLIYFSYDVKMKEKGDIPEGYSVSREKKERFSLILESASTNQTSMYLCASSRDSGQVEQPQHFGDGTRLSIL.

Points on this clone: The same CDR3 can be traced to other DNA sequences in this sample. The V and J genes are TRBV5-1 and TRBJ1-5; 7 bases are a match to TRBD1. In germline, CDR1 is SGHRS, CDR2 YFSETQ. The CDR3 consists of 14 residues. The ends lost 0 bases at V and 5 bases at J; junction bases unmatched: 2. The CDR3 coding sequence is TGCGCCAGCAGCTTGGGGACAGGAGATCAGCCCCAGCATTTT. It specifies CASSLGTGDQPQHF.

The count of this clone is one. CDR3 coding DNA: TGCGCCAGCAGCCCCACTCAGGGGTCTTACAATGAGCAGTTCTTC. This translates into CASSPTQGSYNEQFF. The gene calls are TRBV5-1 and TRBJ2-1; the D gene is possibly TRBD1 (6 bases). The germline V and J ends were trimmed by 4 bases and 4 bases, with 15 bases remaining between them. This CDR3 region has 15 residues. Germline loops: CDR1 SGHRS, CDR2 YFSETQ.

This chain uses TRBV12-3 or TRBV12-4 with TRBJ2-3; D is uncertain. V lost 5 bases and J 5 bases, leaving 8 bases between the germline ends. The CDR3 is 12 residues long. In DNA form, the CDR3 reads TGTGCCAGCAGTCTGCGAGGAGATACGCAGTATTTT. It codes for CASSLRGDTQYF.

The CDR3 protein is CASSQVERGGETQYF. In DNA, the CDR3 is TGTGCCAGCAGCCAAGTCGAACGGGGGGGGGAGACCCAGTACTTC. V is TRBV4-2 and J is TRBJ2-5, with 8 nucleotides matching TRBD2. Germline V gives CDR1 LGHNA, CDR2 YNFKEQ. The CDR3 is made up of 15 amino acids. Trimming removed 1 base from V and 5 bases from J; junction bases left unmatched: 6.

CDR3 nucleotide sequence: TGTGCCAGCAGCGCCGCCGAGGGAGGGTTCGAGCAGTACGTC. This codes for CASSAAEGGFEQYV. The chain combines TRBV5-6 with TRBJ2-7; 7 bases match TRBD2. V was clipped by 4 bases and J by 6 bases; unmatched bases: 10. Germline-derived CDR1 and CDR2 are SGHDT and YYEEEE. The CDR3 totals 14 residues.

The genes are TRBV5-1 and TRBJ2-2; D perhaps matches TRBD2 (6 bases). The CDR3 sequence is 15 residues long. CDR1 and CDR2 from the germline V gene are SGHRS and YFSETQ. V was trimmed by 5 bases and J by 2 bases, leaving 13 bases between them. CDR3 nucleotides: TGCGCCAGCAGTAGCGGTATACTAAACACCGGGGAGCTGTTTTTT. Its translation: CASSSGILNTGELFF.

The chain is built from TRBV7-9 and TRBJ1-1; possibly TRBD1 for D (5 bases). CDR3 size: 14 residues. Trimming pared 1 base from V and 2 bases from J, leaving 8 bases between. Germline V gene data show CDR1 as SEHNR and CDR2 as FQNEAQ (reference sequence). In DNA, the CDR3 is TGTGCCAGCAGCTTAGTTCAGGGCAACACTGAAGCTTTCTTT. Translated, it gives CASSLVQGNTEAFF.